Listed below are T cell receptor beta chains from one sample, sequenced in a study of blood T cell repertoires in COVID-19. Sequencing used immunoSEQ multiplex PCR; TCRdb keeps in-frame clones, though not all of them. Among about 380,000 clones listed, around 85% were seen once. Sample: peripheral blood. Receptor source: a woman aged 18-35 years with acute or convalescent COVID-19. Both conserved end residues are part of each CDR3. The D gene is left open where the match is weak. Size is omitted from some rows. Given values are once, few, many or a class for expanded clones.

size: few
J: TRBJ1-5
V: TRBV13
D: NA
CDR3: CASSNRQSNQPQHF
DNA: TGTGCCAGCAGCAACAGACAGAGCAATCAGCCCCAGCATTTT

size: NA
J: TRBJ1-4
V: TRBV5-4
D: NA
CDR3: CASSLSGEKLFF
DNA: TGTGCCAGCAGCTTGTCAGGAGAAAAACTGTTTTTT

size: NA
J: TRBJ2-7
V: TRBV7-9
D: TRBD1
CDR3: CASSSMEPGQGTYEQYF
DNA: TGTGCCAGCAGCTCCATGGAGCCGGGACAGGGCACCTACGAGCAGTACTTC

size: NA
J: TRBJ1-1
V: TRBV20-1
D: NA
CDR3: CSATGYEAFF
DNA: TGCAGTGCCACGGGGTATGAAGCTTTCTTT

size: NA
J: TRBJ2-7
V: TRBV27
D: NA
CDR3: CASSPGGPVTYEQYF
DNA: TGTGCCAGCAGTCCCGGAGGGCCAGTTACCTACGAGCAGTACTTC

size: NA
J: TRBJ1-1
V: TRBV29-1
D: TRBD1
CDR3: CSAETGKRVTEAFF
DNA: TGCAGCGCGGAGACAGGGAAGCGGGTCACTGAAGCTTTCTTT

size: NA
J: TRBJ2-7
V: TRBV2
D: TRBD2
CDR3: CASSEVGSGGAYEQYF
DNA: TGTGCCAGCAGTGAGGTCGGTAGCGGGGGGGCCTACGAGCAGTACTTC

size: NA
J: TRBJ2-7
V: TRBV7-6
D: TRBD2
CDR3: CASSSILAGGPYEQYF
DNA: TGTGCCAGCAGCTCAATACTAGCGGGGGGCCCCTACGAGCAGTACTTC

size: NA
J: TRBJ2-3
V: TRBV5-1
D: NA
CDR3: CASSLAVGGYTQYF
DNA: TGCGCCAGCAGCTTGGCGGTTGGAGGATATACGCAGTATTTT

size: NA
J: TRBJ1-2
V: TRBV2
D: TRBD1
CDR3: CASSPRQGADYGYTF
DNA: TGTGCCAGCAGTCCTAGACAGGGGGCGGACTATGGCTACACCTTC

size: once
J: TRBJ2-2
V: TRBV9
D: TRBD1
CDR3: CASSGGQGARTGELFF
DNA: TGTGCCAGCAGCGGGGGACAGGGGGCGAGAACCGGGGAGCTGTTTTTT

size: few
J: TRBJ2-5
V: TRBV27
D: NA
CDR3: CASSSLQGPQTQYF
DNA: TGTGCCAGCAGTTCTCTCCAGGGCCCCCAGACCCAGTACTTC

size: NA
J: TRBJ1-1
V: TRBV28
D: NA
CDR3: CASSPSNRENTEAFF
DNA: TGTGCCAGCAGTCCATCGAACAGGGAGAACACTGAAGCTTTCTTT

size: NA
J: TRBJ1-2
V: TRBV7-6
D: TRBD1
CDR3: CASSSYRTGPSDGYTF
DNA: TGTGCCAGCAGCTCTTACCGGACAGGGCCCTCGGATGGCTACACCTTC

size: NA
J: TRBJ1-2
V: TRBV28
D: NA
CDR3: CASSLSRGLNYGYTF
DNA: TGTGCCAGCAGTTTATCCAGGGGCCTAAACTATGGCTACACCTTC

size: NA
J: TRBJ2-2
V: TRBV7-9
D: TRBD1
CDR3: CASSLTGTAGELFF
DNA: TGTGCCAGCAGCTTGACAGGGACCGCCGGGGAGCTGTTTTTT

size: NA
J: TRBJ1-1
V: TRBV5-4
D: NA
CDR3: CASSLGRGNTEAFF
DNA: TGTGCCAGCAGCTTGGGTAGGGGGAACACTGAAGCTTTCTTT

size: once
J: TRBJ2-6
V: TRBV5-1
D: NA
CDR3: CASSLEGSGANVLTF
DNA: TGCGCCAGCAGCTTGGAGGGGTCTGGGGCCAACGTCCTGACTTTC

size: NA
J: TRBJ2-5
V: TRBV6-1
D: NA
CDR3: CASSEEGGETQYF
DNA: TGTGCCAGCAGTGAAGAGGGAGGCGAGACCCAGTACTTC

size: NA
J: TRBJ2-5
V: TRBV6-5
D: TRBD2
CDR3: CASSYVSRERETQYF
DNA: TGTGCCAGCAGTTACGTCTCGCGGGAGAGGGAGACCCAGTACTTC

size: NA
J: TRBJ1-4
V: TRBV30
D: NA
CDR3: CAWNTGQGGHREKLFF
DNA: TGTGCCTGGAATACTGGGCAGGGTGGACACAGGGAAAAACTGTTTTTT

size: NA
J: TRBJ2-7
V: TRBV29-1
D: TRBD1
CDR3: CSVGTGGSYEQYF
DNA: TGCAGCGTTGGGACAGGGGGATCCTACGAGCAGTACTTC

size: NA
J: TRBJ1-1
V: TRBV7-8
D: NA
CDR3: CASSLDEIASETEAFF
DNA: TGTGCCAGCAGCTTGGATGAAATAGCTTCTGAGACTGAAGCTTTCTTT

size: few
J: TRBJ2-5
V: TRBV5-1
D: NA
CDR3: CASSPDSVGIQETQYF
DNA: TGCGCCAGCAGCCCGGACAGTGTAGGGATTCAAGAGACCCAGTACTTC

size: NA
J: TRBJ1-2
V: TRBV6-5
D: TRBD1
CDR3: CASTRGTAYGYTF
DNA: TGTGCCAGCACAAGAGGGACAGCCTATGGCTACACCTTC

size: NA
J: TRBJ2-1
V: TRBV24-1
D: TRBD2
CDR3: CATNFSGGPHVSYNEQFF
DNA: TGTGCCACCAATTTTAGCGGGGGGCCACACGTCAGCTACAATGAGCAGTTCTTC

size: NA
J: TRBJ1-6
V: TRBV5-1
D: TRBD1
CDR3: CASSLAGQHNSPLHF
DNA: TGCGCCAGCAGCTTGGCGGGACAGCATAATTCACCCCTCCACTTT

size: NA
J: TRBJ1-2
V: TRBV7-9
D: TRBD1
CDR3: CASSSTGVGYTF
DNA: TGTGCCAGCAGCTCGACAGGGGTTGGCTACACCTTC

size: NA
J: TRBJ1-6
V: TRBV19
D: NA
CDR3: CASSIVSGANSPLHF
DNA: TGTGCCAGTAGTATAGTTTCTGGAGCTAATTCACCCCTCCACTTT

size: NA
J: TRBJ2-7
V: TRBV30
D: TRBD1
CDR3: CAWSLGQGANEQYF
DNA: TGTGCCTGGAGTCTTGGACAGGGGGCTAACGAGCAGTACTTC

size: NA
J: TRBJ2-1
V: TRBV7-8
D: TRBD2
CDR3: CASSLAQLAGLSYNEQFF
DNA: TGTGCCAGCAGCTTAGCGCAACTAGCGGGCCTTTCCTACAATGAGCAGTTCTTC

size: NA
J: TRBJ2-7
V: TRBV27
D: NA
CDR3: CASSLDSSYEQYF
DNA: TGTGCCAGCAGTTTAGACAGCTCCTACGAGCAGTACTTC

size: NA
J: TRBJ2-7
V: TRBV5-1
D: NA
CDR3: CASSSGQSYEQYF
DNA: TGCGCCAGCAGCTCCGGACAGTCCTACGAGCAGTACTTC

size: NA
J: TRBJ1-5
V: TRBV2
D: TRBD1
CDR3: CASRKGTGGLFYGSNQPQHF
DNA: TGTGCCAGCAGGAAGGGGACAGGGGGCTTGTTTTACGGGAGCAATCAGCCCCAGCATTTT

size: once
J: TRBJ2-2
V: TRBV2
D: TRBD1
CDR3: CASRTGLAGELFF
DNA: TGTGCCAGCAGGACAGGGTTGGCCGGGGAGCTGTTTTTT

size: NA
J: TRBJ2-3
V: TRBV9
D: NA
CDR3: CASSNSLRLSSTDTQYF
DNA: TGTGCCAGCAGCAACTCCCTGAGGTTGAGCAGCACAGATACGCAGTATTTT

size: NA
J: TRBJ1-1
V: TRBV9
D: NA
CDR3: CASSVDRNGNTEAFF
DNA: TGTGCCAGCAGCGTAGACAGGAATGGGAACACTGAAGCTTTCTTT

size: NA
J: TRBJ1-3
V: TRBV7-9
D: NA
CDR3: CASSLVPDISGNTIYF
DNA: TGTGCCAGCAGCTTAGTTCCGGACATCTCTGGAAACACCATATATTTT

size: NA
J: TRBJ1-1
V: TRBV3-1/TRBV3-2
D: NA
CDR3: CASSQRGYNTEAFF
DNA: TGTGCCAGCAGCCAACGGGGATATAACACTGAAGCTTTCTTT

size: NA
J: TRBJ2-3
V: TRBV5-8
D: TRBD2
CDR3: CASSEWTSGITDTQYF
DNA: TGTGCCAGCAGCGAATGGACTAGCGGGATTACAGATACGCAGTATTTT

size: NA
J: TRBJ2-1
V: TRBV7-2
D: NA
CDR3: CASSLGGVREQFF
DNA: TGTGCCAGCAGCTTAGGGGGGGTTCGGGAGCAGTTCTTC

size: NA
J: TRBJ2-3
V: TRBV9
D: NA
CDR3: CASSVDQGTTSLDTQYF
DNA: TGTGCCAGCAGCGTAGATCAGGGGACCACCTCCTTGGATACGCAGTATTTT

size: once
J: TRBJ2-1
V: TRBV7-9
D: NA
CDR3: CASSSPQAGSGDEQFF
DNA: TGTGCCAGCAGCTCGCCCCAGGCGGGGTCCGGTGATGAGCAGTTCTTC

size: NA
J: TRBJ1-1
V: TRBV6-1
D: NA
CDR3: CASSDSTVGDTEAFF
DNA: TGTGCCAGCAGTGATAGTACCGTAGGGGACACTGAAGCTTTCTTT

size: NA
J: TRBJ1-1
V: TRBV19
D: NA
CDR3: CASRGSNRQLNTEAFF
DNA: TGTGCCAGTAGAGGTAGTAATAGACAGTTAAACACTGAAGCTTTCTTT

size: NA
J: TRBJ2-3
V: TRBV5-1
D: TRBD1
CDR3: CASSDRGRGSDTQYF
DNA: TGCGCCAGCAGCGACAGGGGCCGAGGATCAGATACGCAGTATTTT

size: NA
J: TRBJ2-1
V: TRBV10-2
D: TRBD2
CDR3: CAAGSGGRGSYNEQFF
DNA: TGCGCCGCCGGCTCGGGCGGGAGAGGCTCCTACAATGAGCAGTTCTTC

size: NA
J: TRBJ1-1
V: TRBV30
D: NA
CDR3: CAWTLAGATEAFF
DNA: TGTGCCTGGACTTTAGCCGGCGCCACTGAAGCTTTCTTT

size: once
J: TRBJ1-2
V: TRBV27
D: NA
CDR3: CASSPGGEIYGYTF
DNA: TGTGCCAGCAGTCCCGGGGGGGAGATCTATGGCTACACCTTC

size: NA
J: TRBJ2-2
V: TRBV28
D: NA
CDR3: CASRPQGSNTGELFF
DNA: TGTGCCAGCCGCCCCCAGGGTTCGAACACCGGGGAGCTGTTTTTT

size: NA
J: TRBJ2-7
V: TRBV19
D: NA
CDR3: CASTLTSGSSYEQYF
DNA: TGTGCCAGTACGTTGACCTCCGGGAGCTCCTACGAGCAGTACTTC